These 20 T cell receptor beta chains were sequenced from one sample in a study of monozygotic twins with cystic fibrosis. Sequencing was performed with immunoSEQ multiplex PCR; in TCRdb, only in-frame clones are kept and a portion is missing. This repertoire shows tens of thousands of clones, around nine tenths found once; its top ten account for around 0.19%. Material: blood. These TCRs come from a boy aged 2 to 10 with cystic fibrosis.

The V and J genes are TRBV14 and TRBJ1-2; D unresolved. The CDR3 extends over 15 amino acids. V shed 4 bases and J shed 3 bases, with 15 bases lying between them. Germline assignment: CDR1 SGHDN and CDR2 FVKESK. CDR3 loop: CASSPFLRLDYGYTF. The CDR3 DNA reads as TGTGCCAGCAGCCCCTTTTTGCGATTAGACTATGGCTACACCTTC.

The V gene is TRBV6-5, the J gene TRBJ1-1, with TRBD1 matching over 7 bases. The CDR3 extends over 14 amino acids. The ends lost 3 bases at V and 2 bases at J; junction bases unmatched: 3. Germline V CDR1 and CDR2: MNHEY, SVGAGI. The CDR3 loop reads CASSYGQANTEAFF. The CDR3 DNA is TGTGCCAGCAGTTATGGACAGGCTAACACTGAAGCTTTCTTT.

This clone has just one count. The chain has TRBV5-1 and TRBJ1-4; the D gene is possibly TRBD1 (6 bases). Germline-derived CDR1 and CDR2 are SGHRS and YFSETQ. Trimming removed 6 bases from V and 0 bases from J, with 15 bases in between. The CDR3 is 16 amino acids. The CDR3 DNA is TGCGCCAGCACCCCAACAGGGAAGGCAACTAATGAAAAACTGTTTTTT. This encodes CASTPTGKATNEKLFF. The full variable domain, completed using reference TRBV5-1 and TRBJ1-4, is KAGVTQTPRYLIKTRGQQVTLSCSPISGHRSVSWYQQTPGQGLQFLFEYFSETQRNKGNFPGRFSGRQFSNSRSEMNVSTLELGDSALYLCASTPTGKATNEKLFFGSGTQLSVL.

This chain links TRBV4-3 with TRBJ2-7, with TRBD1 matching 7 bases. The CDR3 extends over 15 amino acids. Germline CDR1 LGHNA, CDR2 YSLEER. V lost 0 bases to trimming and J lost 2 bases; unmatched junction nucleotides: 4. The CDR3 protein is CASSQDRQGAYEQYF. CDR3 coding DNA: TGCGCCAGCAGCCAAGATCGCCAGGGGGCCTACGAGCAGTACTTC.

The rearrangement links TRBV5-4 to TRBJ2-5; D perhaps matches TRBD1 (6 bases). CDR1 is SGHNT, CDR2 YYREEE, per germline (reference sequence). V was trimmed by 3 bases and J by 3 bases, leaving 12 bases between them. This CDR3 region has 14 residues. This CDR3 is CASSSLQGEETQYF. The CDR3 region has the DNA TGTGCCAGCAGCTCCCTACAGGGAGAAGAGACCCAGTACTTC.

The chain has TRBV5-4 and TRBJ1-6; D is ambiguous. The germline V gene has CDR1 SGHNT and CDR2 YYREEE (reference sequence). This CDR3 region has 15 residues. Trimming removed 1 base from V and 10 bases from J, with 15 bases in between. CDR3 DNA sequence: TGTGCCAGCAGCTTGAGTCGGGGATCGGGATCACCCCTCCACTTT. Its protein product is CASSLSRGSGSPLHF.

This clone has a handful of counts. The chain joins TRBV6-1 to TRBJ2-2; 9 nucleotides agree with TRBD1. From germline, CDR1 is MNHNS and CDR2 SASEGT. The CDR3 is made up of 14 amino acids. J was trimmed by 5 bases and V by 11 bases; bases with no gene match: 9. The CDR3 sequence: CASRDRDETGELFF. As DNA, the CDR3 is TGTGCCTCCCGGGACAGGGACGAGACCGGGGAGCTGTTTTTT.

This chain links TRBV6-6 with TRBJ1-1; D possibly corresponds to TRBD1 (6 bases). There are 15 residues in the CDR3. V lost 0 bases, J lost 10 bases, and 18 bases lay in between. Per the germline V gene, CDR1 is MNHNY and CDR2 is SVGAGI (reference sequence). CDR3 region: CASSYSIQIGRGAFF. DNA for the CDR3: TGTGCCAGCAGTTACTCGATACAAATCGGCAGGGGAGCTTTCTTT.

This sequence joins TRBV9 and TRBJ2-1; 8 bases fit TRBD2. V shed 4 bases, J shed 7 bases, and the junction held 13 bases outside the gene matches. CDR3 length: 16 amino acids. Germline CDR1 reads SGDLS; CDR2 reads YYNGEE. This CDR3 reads CASSPVGRGARNEQFF. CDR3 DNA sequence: TGTGCCAGCAGCCCGGTAGGGCGGGGGGCCAGGAATGAGCAGTTCTTC.

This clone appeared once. CDR3: CAISVASGADTQYF. CDR3 nucleotide sequence: TGTGCCATCAGTGTAGCCTCGGGCGCAGATACGCAGTATTTT. The rearrangement links TRBV10-3 to TRBJ2-3; D ambiguous. Trimming shortened V by 4 bases and J by 4 bases, and 12 bases separated the two germline ends. CDR1 is ENHRY and CDR2 is SYGVKD in the germline V gene. This CDR3 is 14 amino acids long.

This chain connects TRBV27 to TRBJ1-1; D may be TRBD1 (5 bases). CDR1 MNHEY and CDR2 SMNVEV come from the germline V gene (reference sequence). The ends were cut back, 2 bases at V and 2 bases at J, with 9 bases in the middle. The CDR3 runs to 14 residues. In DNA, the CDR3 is TGTGCCAGCAGTTTACGGGGCACTAACACTGAAGCTTTCTTT. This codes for CASSLRGTNTEAFF.

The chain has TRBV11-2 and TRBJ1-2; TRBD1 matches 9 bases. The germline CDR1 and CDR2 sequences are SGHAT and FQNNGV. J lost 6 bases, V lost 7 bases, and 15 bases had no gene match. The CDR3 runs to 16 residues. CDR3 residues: CASTHPRRDRDHGYTF. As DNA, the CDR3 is TGTGCCAGCACCCACCCCAGGAGGGACAGGGACCATGGCTACACCTTC. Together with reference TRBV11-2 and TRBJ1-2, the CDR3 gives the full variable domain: EAGVAQSPRYKIIEKRQSVAFWCNPISGHATLYWYQQILGQGPKLLIQFQNNGVVDDSQLPKDRFSAERLKGVDSTLKIQPAKLEDSAVYLCASTHPRRDRDHGYTFGSGTRLTVV.

CDR3 region: CSVRGVAEAFF. The CDR3 region has the DNA TGCAGCGTCCGGGGAGTGGCTGAAGCTTTCTTT. This chain uses TRBV29-1 with TRBJ1-1, with D unresolved. CDR3 length: 11 residues. Trimming took 6 bases from V and 6 from J, leaving 11 bases between them. Germline assignment: CDR1 SQVTM and CDR2 ANQGSEA.

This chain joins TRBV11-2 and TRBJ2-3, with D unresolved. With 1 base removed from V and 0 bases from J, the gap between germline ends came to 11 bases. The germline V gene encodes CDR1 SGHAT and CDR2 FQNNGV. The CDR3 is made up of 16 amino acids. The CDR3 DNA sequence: TGTGCCAGCAGCTTAGGCTACGACATTAGCACAGATACGCAGTATTTT. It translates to CASSLGYDISTDTQYF.

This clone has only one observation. The CDR3, as DNA: TGTGCCAGCAGCCCGGAGTTAGGGTATAATGAAAAACTGTTTTTT. Translation: CASSPELGYNEKLFF. The chain carries TRBV4-2 and TRBJ1-4; no clear D. The CDR3 consists of 15 residues. Germline V gene sequence: CDR1 LGHNA, CDR2 YNFKEQ. V dropped 4 bases and J dropped 4 bases, with 13 bases sitting between them.

DNA of the CDR3: TGTGCCAGCAGTTTATCGATCAGGAACACTGAAGCTTTCTTT. Amino acids: CASSLSIRNTEAFF. V usage is TRBV27 and J usage is TRBJ1-1; unclear D gene. The CDR3 consists of 14 residues. Trimming cost V 0 bases and J 1 base, with 6 bases left between them. Germline-derived CDR1 and CDR2 are MNHEY and SMNVEV (reference sequence).

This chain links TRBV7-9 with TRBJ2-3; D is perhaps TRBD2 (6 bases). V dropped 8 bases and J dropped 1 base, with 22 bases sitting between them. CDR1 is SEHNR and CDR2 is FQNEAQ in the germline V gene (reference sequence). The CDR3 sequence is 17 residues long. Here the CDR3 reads CASFKGLVGMRTDTQYF. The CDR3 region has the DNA TGTGCCAGCTTCAAGGGACTGGTCGGGATGCGCACAGATACGCAGTATTTT. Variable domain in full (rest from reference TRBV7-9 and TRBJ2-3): DTGVSQNPRHKITKRGQNVTFRCDPISEHNRLYWYRQTLGQGPEFLTYFQNEAQLEKSRLLSDRFSAERPKGSFSTLEIQRTEQGDSAMYLCASFKGLVGMRTDTQYFGPGTRLTVL.

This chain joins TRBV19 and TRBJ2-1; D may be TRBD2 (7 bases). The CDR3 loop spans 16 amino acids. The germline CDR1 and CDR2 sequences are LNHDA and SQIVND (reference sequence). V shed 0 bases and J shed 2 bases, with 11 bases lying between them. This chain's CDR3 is CASSIEGGGPYNEQFF. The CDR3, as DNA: TGTGCCAGTAGTATAGAAGGCGGGGGCCCCTACAATGAGCAGTTCTTC.

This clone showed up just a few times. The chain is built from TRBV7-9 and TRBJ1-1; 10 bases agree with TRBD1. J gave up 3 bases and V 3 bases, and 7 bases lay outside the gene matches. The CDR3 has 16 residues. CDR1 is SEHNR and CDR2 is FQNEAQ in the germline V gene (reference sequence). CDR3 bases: TGTGCCAGCAGCTTCACCATGGGGACAGGGGACACTGAAGCTTTCTTT. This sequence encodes CASSFTMGTGDTEAFF.

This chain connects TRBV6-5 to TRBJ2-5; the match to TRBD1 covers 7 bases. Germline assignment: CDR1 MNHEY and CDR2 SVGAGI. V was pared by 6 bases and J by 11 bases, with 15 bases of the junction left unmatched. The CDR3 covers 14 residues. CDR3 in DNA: TGTGCCAGCAGCAGAGACAGGGACCTTCTGAATCAGTACTTC. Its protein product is CASSRDRDLLNQYF.